One sample yielded the 16 T cell receptor beta chains listed below, sequenced in a study of shared clonotypes between healthy human individuals. Here immunoSEQ multiplex PCR was the method, and the copy in TCRdb shows in-frame clones only, minus some. The sample has 2,500,000 or so clones; over 85% are singletons. Sequenced: naive CD4+ T cells from PBMCs. Subset reported: CD45RA+ positively selected. These receptors came from a man younger than 35 in good health. Some clones in this sample may be carry-over from other donors' samples.

The chain employs TRBV6-1 and TRBJ2-5; either TRBD1 or TRBD2 may supply D (5 bases each). This CDR3 has 14 amino acids. Per germline, CDR1 MNHNS and CDR2 SASEGT. V lost 6 bases and J 3 bases, leaving 14 bases between the germline ends. In nucleotides, the CDR3 is TGTGCCAGCAGAGAGAACCTGGGGGAAGAGACCCAGTACTTC. Amino acid sequence: CASRENLGEETQYF.

The CDR3 reads CASSPMTSGESSYNEQFF. In nucleotides, the CDR3 is TGTGCCAGCTCACCAATGACTAGCGGGGAGAGCTCCTACAATGAGCAGTTCTTC. The J gene is TRBJ2-1, the V gene TRBV18; 11 nucleotides match TRBD2. Germline values: CDR1 KGHSH, CDR2 LQKENI. This CDR3 has 18 residues. The J segment lost 0 bases and the V segment lost 2 bases, leaving 6 bases of the junction unmatched.

The chain is built from TRBV5-1 and TRBJ1-2, with 7 bases fitting TRBD1. The junction had 11 bases not matched to a gene; V was cut back by 3 bases and J by 6 bases. Germline loops: CDR1 SGHRS, CDR2 YFSETQ. This CDR3 has 15 amino acids. This CDR3 is CASSSGTAKLDGYTF. In DNA form, the CDR3 reads TGCGCCAGCAGCTCGGGGACAGCCAAACTGGATGGCTACACCTTC.

This clone was picked up one time. The rearrangement uses TRBV10-3 and TRBJ2-1; TRBD2 matches 8 bases. V shed 1 base and J 8 bases; nucleotides not matched to a gene: 13. CDR1 and CDR2 from the germline V gene are ENHRY and SYGVKD. The CDR3 length is 17 residues. The CDR3 sequence: CAISELKWGLESHEQFF. The CDR3 DNA sequence: TGTGCCATCAGTGAGTTAAAGTGGGGACTAGAGTCCCATGAGCAGTTCTTC.

V and J are TRBV11-2 and TRBJ2-3, with unresolved D. The length of the CDR3 is 13 residues. Trimming stripped 1 base from V and 8 bases from J, with 10 bases between. Germline CDR1 reads SGHAT; CDR2 reads FQNNGV. The CDR3 is CASSLGERGTQYF. The CDR3 DNA sequence: TGTGCCAGCAGCTTAGGGGAACGCGGTACGCAGTATTTT.

This rearrangement joins TRBV5-1 to TRBJ1-5; D possibly corresponds to TRBD1 (6 bases). The V and J ends lost 4 bases and 5 bases respectively, with 16 bases between them. The CDR3 has 15 amino acids. Germline CDR1 is SGHRS and CDR2 is YFSETQ. The CDR3 loop is CASSPGQIRHQPQHF. For the CDR3, the DNA is TGCGCCAGCAGCCCTGGACAGATTAGGCATCAGCCCCAGCATTTT.

The chain couples TRBV18 to TRBJ2-7, with D perhaps TRBD1 or TRBD2 (5 bases each). The ends were cut back, 3 bases at V and 7 bases at J, with 13 bases in the middle. CDR1 is KGHSH, CDR2 LQKENI, per germline. This CDR3 has 13 residues. This CDR3 reads CASSPAIEGEQYF. CDR3 nucleotide sequence: TGTGCCAGCTCACCGGCAATCGAGGGGGAGCAGTACTTC.

V and J are TRBV27 and TRBJ1-2, with a possible D match to TRBD1 (5 bases). The CDR3 sequence is 13 residues long. Trimming pared 4 bases from V and 5 bases from J, leaving 11 bases between. Germline V gene data show CDR1 as MNHEY and CDR2 as SMNVEV (reference sequence). The CDR3 DNA reads as TGTGCCAGCAGTTCCCCGCAGGGTTATGGCTACACCTTC. It codes for CASSSPQGYGYTF.

The chain has TRBV11-3 and TRBJ1-5; 10 nucleotides match TRBD1. This CDR3 contains 16 residues. Germline V gene sequence: CDR1 SGHNT, CDR2 YENEEA. Germline trimming cut 5 bases from V and 6 bases from J; bases unmatched to any gene: 10. CDR3: CASSHRQGATGQPQHF. Here the CDR3 DNA reads TGTGCCAGCAGCCACCGACAGGGGGCAACGGGTCAGCCCCAGCATTTT.

Comments on this clone: The identical CDR3 is also encoded by other nucleotide sequences in the sample. The CDR3: CASRTSGSRETQYF. For the CDR3, the DNA is TGTGCCAGTAGGACTAGCGGGAGTAGGGAGACCCAGTACTTC. The V and J genes are TRBV19 and TRBJ2-5; TRBD2 matches at 12 bases. Germline CDR1 is LNHDA and CDR2 is SQIVND (reference sequence). The trim removed 6 bases at V and 5 bases at J, leaving 4 bases unmatched. The CDR3 is 14 amino acids.

This rearrangement joins TRBV9 to TRBJ2-7; 9 bases line up with TRBD2. Germline V lookup: CDR1 SGDLS, CDR2 YYNGEE. V shed 3 bases, J shed 3 bases, and the junction held 13 bases outside the gene matches. This CDR3 region has 17 residues. The CDR3 is CASSDPPPGLAIYEQYF. The CDR3 nucleotides are TGTGCCAGCAGCGACCCCCCTCCGGGACTAGCAATCTACGAGCAGTACTTC.

The gene calls are TRBV2 and TRBJ2-2, with a weak D call TRBD2 (5 bases). The germline V gene has CDR1 SNHLY and CDR2 FYNNEI. The CDR3 sequence is 15 residues long. Trimming shortened V by 5 bases and J by 0 bases, and 10 bases separated the two germline ends. The CDR3 nucleotides are TGTGCCAGCAGTAGGAGGACTTCGAACACCGGGGAGCTGTTTTTT. Its translation is CASSRRTSNTGELFF.

V and J are TRBV9 and TRBJ2-5; 11 bases align to TRBD2. The CDR3 extends over 17 amino acids. Per the germline V gene, CDR1 is SGDLS and CDR2 is YYNGEE. Trimming cost V 0 bases and J 4 bases; bases outside gene matches: 8. The CDR3 DNA is TGTGCCAGCAGCGTAGATATACTAGCGGGAGTGGGAGAGACCCAGTACTTC. This gives the protein CASSVDILAGVGETQYF.

This chain connects TRBV10-2 to TRBJ2-3; 9 bases agree with TRBD1. The CDR3 is made up of 14 amino acids. The V and J ends lost 6 bases and 2 bases, in that order; junction bases with no gene match: 3. The germline gives CDR1 WSHSY, CDR2 SAAADI. The CDR3 DNA reads TGCGCCAGCAGGGACAGGGGAGCCACAGATACGCAGTATTTT. Encoded protein: CASRDRGATDTQYF.

Worth noting for this clone: Other DNA sequences in the same sample also yield this CDR3. The chain uses TRBV28 and TRBJ1-2, with TRBD1 as a possible D gene (5 bases). Germline V gene lookup returns CDR1 MDHEN and CDR2 SYDVKM. CDR3 length equals 14 residues. The V end lost 5 bases, the J end lost 4 bases, and 14 bases lay between the germline ends. CDR3 amino acids: CASSPRGRAYGYTF. The CDR3 nucleotides read TGTGCCAGCAGTCCCCGAGGCAGGGCCTATGGCTACACCTTC.

The gene calls are TRBV6-5 and TRBJ2-2, with D perhaps TRBD2 (5 bases). V was cut by 6 bases and J by 7 bases, with 9 bases left in between. The CDR3 has 12 amino acids. Germline lookup yields CDR1 MNHEY and CDR2 SVGAGI. CDR3 DNA sequence: TGTGCCAGCAGCCTCCGGGGCGGGGAGCTGTTTTTT. It yields the protein CASSLRGGELFF.